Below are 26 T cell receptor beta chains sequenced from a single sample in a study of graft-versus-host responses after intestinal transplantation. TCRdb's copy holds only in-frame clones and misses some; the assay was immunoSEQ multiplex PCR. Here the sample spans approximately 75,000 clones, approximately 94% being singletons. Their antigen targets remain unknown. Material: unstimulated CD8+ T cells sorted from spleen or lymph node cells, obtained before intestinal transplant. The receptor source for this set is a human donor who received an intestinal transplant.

The DNA for the CDR3 is TGTGCCAGCAGCTTAGTAGTGGGAGATACCGGGGAGCTGTTTTTT. This translates into CASSLVVGDTGELFF. The V call is TRBV7-9, the J call TRBJ2-2; tentative D call: TRBD2 (5 bases). V was trimmed by 1 base and J by 5 bases, leaving 11 bases between them. This CDR3 is built from 15 residues. Germline lookup yields CDR1 SEHNR and CDR2 FQNEAQ (reference sequence).

DNA for the CDR3: TGCACCAGCAGCCAAGATTTTCTTAAGAAGAAGAAACCCCGCTCGATCTCCTACGAGCAGTACTTC. This codes for CTSSQDFLKKKKPRSISYEQYF. This chain uses TRBV1 with TRBJ2-7. TRBV1 is designated a pseudogene. This CDR3 comprises 22 residues.

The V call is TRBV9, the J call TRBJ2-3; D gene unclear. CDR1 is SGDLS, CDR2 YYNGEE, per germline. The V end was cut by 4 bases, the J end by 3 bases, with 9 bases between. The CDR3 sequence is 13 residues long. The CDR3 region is CASSQPNTDTQYF. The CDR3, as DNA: TGTGCCAGCAGCCAGCCTAATACAGATACGCAGTATTTT.

CDR3 DNA: TGTGCCAGCAGCTTAGTTGCAGCTTACGAGCAGTACTTC. Translation gives CASSLVAAYEQYF. The gene calls are TRBV11-2 and TRBJ2-7; the D is unclear. The CDR3 extends over 13 amino acids. V shed 1 base and J shed 4 bases, with 8 bases lying between them. The germline CDR1 and CDR2 sequences are SGHAT and FQNNGV.

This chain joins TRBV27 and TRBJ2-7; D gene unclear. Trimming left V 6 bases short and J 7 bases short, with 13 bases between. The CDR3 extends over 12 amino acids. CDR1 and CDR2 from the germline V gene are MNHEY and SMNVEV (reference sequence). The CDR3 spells CASRGFKEEQYF. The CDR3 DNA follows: TGTGCCAGCAGGGGTTTTAAGGAGGAGCAGTACTTC.

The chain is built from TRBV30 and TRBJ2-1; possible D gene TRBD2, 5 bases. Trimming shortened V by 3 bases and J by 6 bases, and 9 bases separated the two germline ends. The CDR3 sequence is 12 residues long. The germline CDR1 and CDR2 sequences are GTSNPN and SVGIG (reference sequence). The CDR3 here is CAWRTGGNEQFF. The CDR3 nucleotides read TGTGCCTGGAGGACCGGAGGCAATGAGCAGTTCTTC. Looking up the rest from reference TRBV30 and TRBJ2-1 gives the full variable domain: SQTIHQWPATLVQPVGSPLSLECTVEGTSNPNLYWYRQAAGRGLQLLFYSVGIGQISSEVPQNLSASRPQDRQFILSSKKLLLSDSGFYLCAWRTGGNEQFFGPGTRLTVL.

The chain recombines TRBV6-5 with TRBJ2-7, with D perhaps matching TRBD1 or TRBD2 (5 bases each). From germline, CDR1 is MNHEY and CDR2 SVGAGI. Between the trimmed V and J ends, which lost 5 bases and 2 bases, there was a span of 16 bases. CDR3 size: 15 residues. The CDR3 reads CASSLTAGRTYEQYF. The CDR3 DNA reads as TGTGCCAGCAGTCTGACAGCAGGGAGAACCTACGAGCAGTACTTC.

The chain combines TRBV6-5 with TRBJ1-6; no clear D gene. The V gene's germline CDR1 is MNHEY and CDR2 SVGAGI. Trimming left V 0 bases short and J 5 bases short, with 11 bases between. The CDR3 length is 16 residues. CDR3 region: CASSYSIRLDNSPLHF. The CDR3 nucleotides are TGTGCCAGCAGTTACTCGATTCGACTCGATAATTCACCCCTCCACTTT.

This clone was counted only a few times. The CDR3 DNA reads TGTGCCAGCAGTGAAGGAGCTGGCTATGGCTACACCTTC. Residues: CASSEGAGYGYTF. V usage is TRBV2 and J usage is TRBJ1-2, with unresolved D. Trimming took 1 base from V and 4 from J, leaving 7 bases between them. The CDR3 is made up of 13 amino acids. CDR1 and CDR2 (germline): SNHLY, FYNNEI. Together with reference TRBV2 and TRBJ1-2, the CDR3 gives the full variable domain: EPEVTQTPSHQVTQMGQEVILRCVPISNHLYFYWYRQILGQKVEFLVSFYNNEISEKSEIFDDQFSVERPDGSNFTLKIRSTKLEDSAMYFCASSEGAGYGYTFGSGTRLTVV.

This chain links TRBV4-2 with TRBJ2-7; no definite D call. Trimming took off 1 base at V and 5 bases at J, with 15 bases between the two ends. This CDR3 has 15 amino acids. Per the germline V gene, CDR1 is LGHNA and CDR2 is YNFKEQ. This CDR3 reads CASSQVPDWQDEQYF. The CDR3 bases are TGTGCCAGCAGCCAAGTACCAGATTGGCAGGACGAGCAGTACTTC.

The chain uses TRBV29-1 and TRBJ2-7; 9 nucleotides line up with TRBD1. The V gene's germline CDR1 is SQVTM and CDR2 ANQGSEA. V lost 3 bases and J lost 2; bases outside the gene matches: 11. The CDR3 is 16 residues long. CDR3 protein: CSVEGLQGAAAYEQYF. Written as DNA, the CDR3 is TGCAGCGTTGAGGGACTACAGGGGGCAGCCGCCTACGAGCAGTACTTC.

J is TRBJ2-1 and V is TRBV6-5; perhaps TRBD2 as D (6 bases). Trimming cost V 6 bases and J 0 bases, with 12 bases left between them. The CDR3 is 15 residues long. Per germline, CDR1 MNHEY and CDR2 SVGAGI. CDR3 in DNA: TGTGCCAGCAGACCGGGACTCACCTCCTACAATGAGCAGTTCTTC. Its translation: CASRPGLTSYNEQFF.

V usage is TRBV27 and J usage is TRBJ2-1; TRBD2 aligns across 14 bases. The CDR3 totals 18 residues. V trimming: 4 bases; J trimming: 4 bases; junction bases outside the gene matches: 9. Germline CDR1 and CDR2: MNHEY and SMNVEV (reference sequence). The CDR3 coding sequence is TGTGCCAGCAGTTCAAGACTAGCGGGAGGGCCCAGGTACAATGAGCAGTTCTTC. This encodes CASSSRLAGGPRYNEQFF.

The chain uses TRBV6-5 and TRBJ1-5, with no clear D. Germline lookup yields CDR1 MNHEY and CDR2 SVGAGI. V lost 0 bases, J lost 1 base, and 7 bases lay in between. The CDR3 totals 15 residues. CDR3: CASSYSSRSNQPQHF. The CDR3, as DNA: TGTGCCAGCAGTTACTCGAGTCGGAGCAATCAGCCCCAGCATTTT.

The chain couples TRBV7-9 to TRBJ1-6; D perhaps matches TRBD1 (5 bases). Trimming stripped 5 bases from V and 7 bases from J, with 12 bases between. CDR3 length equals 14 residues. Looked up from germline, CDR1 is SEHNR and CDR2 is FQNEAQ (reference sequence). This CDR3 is CASSPTGTNSPLHF. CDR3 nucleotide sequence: TGTGCCAGCAGCCCCACAGGCACCAATTCACCCCTCCACTTT.

CDR3 DNA sequence: TGCGCCAGCAGCCAAGAGGGTTGGGTCTACACCTTC. This gives the protein CASSQEGWVYTF. The V call is TRBV4-1, the J call TRBJ1-2; D gene ambiguous. V was shortened by 0 bases and J by 10 bases, with 9 bases between the two germline ends. The CDR3 covers 12 residues. Germline V gene sequence: CDR1 MGHRA, CDR2 YSYEKL.

The CDR3, as DNA: TGTGCCAGTGACTGGGGGGGAAAAGGGCGGTACAATGAGCAGTTCTTC. This codes for CASDWGGKGRYNEQFF. The V gene is TRBV19, the J gene TRBJ2-1; TRBD2 aligns across 7 bases. This CDR3 contains 16 residues. J gave up 4 bases and V 8 bases, and 14 bases lay outside the gene matches. In germline, CDR1 is LNHDA, CDR2 SQIVND (reference sequence).

The CDR3 is CASEQGGEQYF. The CDR3 bases are TGCGCCAGCGAACAGGGTGGCGAGCAGTACTTC. The V call is TRBV10-2, the J call TRBJ2-7, with D tentatively TRBD1 (6 bases). V gave up 8 bases and J gave up 6 bases, with 11 bases separating them. In germline, CDR1 is WSHSY, CDR2 SAAADI. The CDR3 runs to 11 residues.

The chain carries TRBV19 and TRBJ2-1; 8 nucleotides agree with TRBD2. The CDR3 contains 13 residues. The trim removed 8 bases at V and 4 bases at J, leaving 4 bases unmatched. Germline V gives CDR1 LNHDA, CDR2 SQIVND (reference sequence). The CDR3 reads CASSSGPYNEQFF. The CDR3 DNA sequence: TGTGCCAGTTCTAGCGGGCCATACAATGAGCAGTTCTTC.

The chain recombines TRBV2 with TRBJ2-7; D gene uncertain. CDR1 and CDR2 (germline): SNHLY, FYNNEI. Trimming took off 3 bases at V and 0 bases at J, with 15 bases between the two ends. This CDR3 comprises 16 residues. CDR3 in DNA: TGTGCCAGCAGTGACGGATTGAAGGGCATCTCCTACGAGCAGTACTTC. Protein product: CASSDGLKGISYEQYF.

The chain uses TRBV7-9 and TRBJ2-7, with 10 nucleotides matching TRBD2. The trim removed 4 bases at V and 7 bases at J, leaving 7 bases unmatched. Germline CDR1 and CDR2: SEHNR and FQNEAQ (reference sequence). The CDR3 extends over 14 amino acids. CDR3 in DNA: TGTGCCAGCAGCTCCCTAGCGGGAGTTTCGGAGCAGTACTTC. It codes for CASSSLAGVSEQYF.

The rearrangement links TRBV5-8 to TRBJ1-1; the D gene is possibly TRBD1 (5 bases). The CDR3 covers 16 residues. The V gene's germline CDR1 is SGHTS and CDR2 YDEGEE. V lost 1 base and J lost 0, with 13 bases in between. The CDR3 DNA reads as TGTGCCAGCAGCTTGTACGGGGGGAGCTTGAACACTGAAGCTTTCTTT. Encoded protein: CASSLYGGSLNTEAFF.

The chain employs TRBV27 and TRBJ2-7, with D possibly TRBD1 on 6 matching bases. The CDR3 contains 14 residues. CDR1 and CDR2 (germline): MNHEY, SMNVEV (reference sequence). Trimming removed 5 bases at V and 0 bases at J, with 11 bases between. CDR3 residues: CASSAGAHSYEQYF. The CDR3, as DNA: TGTGCCAGCAGTGCAGGGGCCCACTCCTACGAGCAGTACTTC.

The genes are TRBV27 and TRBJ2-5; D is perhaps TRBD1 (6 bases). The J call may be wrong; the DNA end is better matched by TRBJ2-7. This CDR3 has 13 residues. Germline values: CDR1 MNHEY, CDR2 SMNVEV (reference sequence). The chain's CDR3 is CASSVRGAYEQYF. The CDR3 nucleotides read TGTGCCAGCAGTGTCAGGGGAGCGTACGAGCAGTACTTC.

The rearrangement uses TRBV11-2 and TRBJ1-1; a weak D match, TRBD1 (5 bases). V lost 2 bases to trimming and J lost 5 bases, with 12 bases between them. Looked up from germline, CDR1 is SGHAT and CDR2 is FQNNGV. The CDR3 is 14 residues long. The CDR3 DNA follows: TGTGCCAGCAGCTTACCCCTCCCAGGGACTGAAGCTTTCTTT. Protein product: CASSLPLPGTEAFF.

In nucleotides, the CDR3 is TGTGCCAGCAGTATCGGAACCTACAATGAGCAGTTCTTC. This codes for CASSIGTYNEQFF. J is TRBJ2-1 and V is TRBV27; D ambiguous. Germline CDR1 and CDR2: MNHEY and SMNVEV (reference sequence). Trimming took 5 bases from V and 2 from J, leaving 7 bases between them. The CDR3 length is 13 residues.